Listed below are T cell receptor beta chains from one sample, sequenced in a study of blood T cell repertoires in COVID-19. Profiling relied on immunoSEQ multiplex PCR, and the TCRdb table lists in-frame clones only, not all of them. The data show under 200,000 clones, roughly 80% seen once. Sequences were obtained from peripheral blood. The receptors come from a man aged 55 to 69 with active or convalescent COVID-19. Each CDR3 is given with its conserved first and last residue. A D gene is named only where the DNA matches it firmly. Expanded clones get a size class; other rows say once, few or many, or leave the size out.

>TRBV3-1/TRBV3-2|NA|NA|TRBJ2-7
CASSQGALPYEQYF
TGTGCCAGCAGCCAGGGAGCGCTGCCCTACGAGCAGTACTTC
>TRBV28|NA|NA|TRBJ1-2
CASSPDSSNYGYTF
TGTGCCAGCTCTCCCGACAGCTCTAACTATGGCTACACCTTC
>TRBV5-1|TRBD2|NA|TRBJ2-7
CASSWGEGLHYEQYF
TGCGCCAGCAGCTGGGGGGAGGGACTACACTACGAGCAGTACTTC
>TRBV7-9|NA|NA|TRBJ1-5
CASTMTGEQPQHF
TGTGCCAGCACCATGACGGGAGAGCAGCCCCAGCATTTT
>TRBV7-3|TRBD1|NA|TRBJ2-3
CASSRTGTGGPVTDTQYF
TGTGCCAGCAGCCGGACCGGGACAGGGGGTCCGGTCACAGATACGCAGTATTTT
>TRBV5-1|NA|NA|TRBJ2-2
CASRWRFNTGELFF
TGCGCCAGCAGATGGCGGTTTAACACCGGGGAGCTGTTTTTT
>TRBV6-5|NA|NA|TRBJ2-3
CASSRGTSTDTQYF
TGTGCCAGCAGCCGGGGAACTAGCACAGATACGCAGTATTTT
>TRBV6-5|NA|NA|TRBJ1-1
CASSYRGARNTEAFF
TGTGCCAGCAGTTACCGGGGGGCCAGGAACACTGAAGCTTTCTTT
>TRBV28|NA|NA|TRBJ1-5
CASSPMGDSNQPQHF
TGTGCCAGCAGTCCCATGGGAGATAGCAATCAGCCCCAGCATTTT
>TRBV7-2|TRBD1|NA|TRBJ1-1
CASSLQPGTVGSEAFF
TGTGCCAGCAGCTTACAACCCGGGACAGTCGGAAGTGAAGCTTTCTTT
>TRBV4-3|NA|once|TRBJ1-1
CASSHRQENTEAFF
TGCGCCAGCAGCCACCGACAGGAGAACACTGAAGCTTTCTTT
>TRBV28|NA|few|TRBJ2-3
CASSQGYTRTDTQYF
TGTGCCAGCAGCCAGGGTTACACTCGCACAGATACGCAGTATTTT
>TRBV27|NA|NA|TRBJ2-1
CASTATESRDRNEQFF
TGTGCCAGCACCGCCACCGAGTCCAGGGATAGGAATGAGCAGTTCTTC
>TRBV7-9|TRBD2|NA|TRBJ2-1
CASSRTGTSGRGEQFF
TGTGCCAGCAGTCGTACCGGGACTAGCGGGAGGGGTGAGCAGTTCTTC
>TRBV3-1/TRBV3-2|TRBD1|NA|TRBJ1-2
CASSLWDRGPYGYTF
TGTGCCAGCAGCCTTTGGGACAGGGGGCCCTATGGCTACACCTTC
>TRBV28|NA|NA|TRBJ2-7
CASSDPGRQEQYF
TGTGCCAGCAGTGACCCAGGGAGGCAGGAGCAGTACTTC
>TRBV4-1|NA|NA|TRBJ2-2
CASSQVTGGPNTGELFF
TGCGCCAGCAGCCAAGTTACCGGGGGACCGAACACCGGGGAGCTGTTTTTT
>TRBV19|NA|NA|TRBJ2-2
CASSIARVRTGELFF
TGTGCCAGTAGTATTGCGCGGGTGAGAACCGGGGAGCTGTTTTTT
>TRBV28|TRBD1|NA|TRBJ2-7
CASSTGVEQYF
TGTGCCAGCAGCACAGGGGTCGAGCAGTACTTC
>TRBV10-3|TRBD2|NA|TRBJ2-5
CAISELTSGSQETQYF
TGTGCCATCAGTGAGCTAACTAGCGGGAGTCAAGAGACCCAGTACTTC
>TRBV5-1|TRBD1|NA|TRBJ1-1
CASRPLTGATEAFF
TGCGCCAGCAGGCCCTTAACAGGGGCCACTGAAGCTTTCTTT
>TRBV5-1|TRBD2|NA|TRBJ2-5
CASSLWSSGSETQYF
TGCGCCAGCAGCTTGTGGTCTAGCGGGAGTGAGACCCAGTACTTC
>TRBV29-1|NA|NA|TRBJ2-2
CSVEDRLTVSGELFF
TGCAGCGTTGAAGATAGACTCACGGTTTCCGGGGAGCTGTTTTTT
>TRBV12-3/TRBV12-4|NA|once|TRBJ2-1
CASSPSWRGEQFF
TGTGCCAGCAGCCCGTCGTGGAGAGGTGAGCAGTTCTTC
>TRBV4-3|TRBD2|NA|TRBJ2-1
CASSLELAAGNEQFF
TGCGCCAGCAGCCTCGAGCTAGCGGCGGGGAATGAGCAGTTCTTC
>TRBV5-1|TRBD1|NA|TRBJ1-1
CASSLGVGGGAAEAFF
TGCGCCAGCAGCTTGGGGGTAGGAGGGGGCGCCGCTGAAGCTTTCTTT
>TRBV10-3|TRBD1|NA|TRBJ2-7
CAISSGGSYEQYF
TGTGCCATCAGTTCAGGGGGTTCCTACGAGCAGTACTTC
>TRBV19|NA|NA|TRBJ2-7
CASSTTTGTSYEQYF
TGTGCCAGTAGTACCACTACCGGGACATCCTACGAGCAGTACTTC
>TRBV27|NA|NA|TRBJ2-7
CASSFLRRNEQYF
TGTGCCAGCAGTTTTTTGCGCCGTAACGAGCAGTACTTC
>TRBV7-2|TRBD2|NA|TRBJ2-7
CASSWGGLLDYEQYF
TGTGCCAGCAGCTGGGGGGGACTTTTAGACTACGAGCAGTACTTC
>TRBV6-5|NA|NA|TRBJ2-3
CASRRLQGTDTQYF
TGTGCCAGCAGACGGTTGCAGGGGACAGATACGCAGTATTTT
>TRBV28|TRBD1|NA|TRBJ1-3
CASSLRGQPGNTIYF
TGTGCCAGCAGTTTAAGGGGGCAGCCTGGAAACACCATATATTTT
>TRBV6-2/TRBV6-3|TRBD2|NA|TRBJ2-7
CASSPTSPRGRGGQYF
TGTGCCAGCAGCCCTACCTCACCCCGCGGTCGGGGGGGGCAGTACTTC
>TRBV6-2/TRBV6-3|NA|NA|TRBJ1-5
CASSQDRTLSNQPQHF
TGTGCCAGCAGCCAGGACAGAACCCTTAGCAATCAGCCCCAGCATTTT
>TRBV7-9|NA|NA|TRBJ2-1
CASSPRGTSVGEQFF
TGTGCCAGCAGCCCCCGGGGTACGAGTGTCGGTGAGCAGTTCTTC
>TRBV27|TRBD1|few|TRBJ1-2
CASSFRRGGGYTF
TGTGCCAGCAGTTTTCGTAGAGGGGGCGGCTACACCTTC
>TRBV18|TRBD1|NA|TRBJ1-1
CASSQAIQGAAEAFF
TGTGCCAGCTCGCAAGCGATTCAGGGGGCCGCTGAAGCTTTCTTT
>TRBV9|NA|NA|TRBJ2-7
CASSVAGESSYEQYF
TGTGCCAGCAGCGTAGCAGGGGAGAGCTCCTACGAGCAGTACTTC
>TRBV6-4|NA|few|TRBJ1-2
CASSDNPPYRYTF
TGTGCCAGCAGTGACAACCCGCCCTATCGCTACACCTTC
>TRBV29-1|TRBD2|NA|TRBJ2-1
CSAAPLAGYEQFF
TGCAGCGCGGCCCCACTAGCGGGATATGAGCAGTTCTTC
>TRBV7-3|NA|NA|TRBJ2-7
CASSLMRSYEQYF
TGTGCCAGCAGCTTGATGCGCTCCTACGAGCAGTACTTC
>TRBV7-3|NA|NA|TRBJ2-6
CASSYPGGANVLTF
TGTGCCAGCAGCTACCCCGGGGGGGCCAACGTCCTGACTTTC
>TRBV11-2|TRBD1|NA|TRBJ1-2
CASSRDRAYGYTF
TGTGCCAGCAGCAGGGACAGGGCCTATGGCTACACCTTC
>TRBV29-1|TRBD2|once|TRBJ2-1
CSVGAGINEQFF
TGCAGCGTCGGAGCGGGGATCAATGAGCAGTTCTTC
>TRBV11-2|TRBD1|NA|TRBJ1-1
CASSPDRAMNTEAFF
TGTGCCAGCAGCCCGGACAGGGCCATGAACACTGAAGCTTTCTTT
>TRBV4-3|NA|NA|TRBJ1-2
CASSPGHIPYGYTF
TGCGCCAGCAGCCCGGGACATATTCCATATGGCTACACCTTC
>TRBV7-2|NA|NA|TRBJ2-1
CASSPTAHEQFF
TGTGCCAGCAGCCCTACCGCTCATGAGCAGTTCTTC
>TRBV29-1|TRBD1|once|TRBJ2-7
CSVEVDRGTYEQYF
TGCAGCGTTGAAGTCGACAGGGGGACCTACGAGCAGTACTTC
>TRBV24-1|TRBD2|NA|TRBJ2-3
CATSGLVLAGRFTDTQYF
TGTGCCACCAGTGGTCTTGTTCTAGCGGGTCGATTCACAGATACGCAGTATTTT
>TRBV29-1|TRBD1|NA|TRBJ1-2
CSVTWDSYGYTF
TGCAGCGTTACTTGGGACAGCTATGGCTACACCTTC
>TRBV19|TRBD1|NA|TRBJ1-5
CASRRQGNSNQPQHF
TGTGCCAGTAGACGACAGGGCAATAGCAATCAGCCCCAGCATTTT
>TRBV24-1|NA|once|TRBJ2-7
CATSDFYEINSYEQYF
TGTGCCACCAGTGATTTTTACGAGATCAACTCTTACGAGCAGTACTTC
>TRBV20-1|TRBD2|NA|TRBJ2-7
CSASLTSGINEQYF
TGCAGTGCTAGTTTGACTAGCGGGATCAACGAGCAGTACTTC
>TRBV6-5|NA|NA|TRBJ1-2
CASSYRPDYSYGYTF
TGTGCCAGCAGTTACCGGCCGGATTACAGCTATGGCTACACCTTC
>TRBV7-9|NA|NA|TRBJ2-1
CASSLAGMPYNEQFF
TGTGCCAGCAGCTTAGCCGGGATGCCCTACAATGAGCAGTTCTTC
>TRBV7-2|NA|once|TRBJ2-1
CASSPDSVRYEQFF
TGTGCCAGCAGCCCGGACAGTGTCCGTTATGAGCAGTTCTTC
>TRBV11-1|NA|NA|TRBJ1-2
CASSLEYSGEGYTF
TGTGCCAGCAGCTTAGAATATTCAGGGGAAGGCTACACCTTC
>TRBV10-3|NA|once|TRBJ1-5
CAISDLPAGDQPQHF
TGTGCCATCAGTGACCTCCCGGCGGGGGATCAGCCCCAGCATTTT
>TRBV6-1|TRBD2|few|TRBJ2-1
CASSEGLAGGNEQFF
TGTGCCAGCAGTGAAGGCCTAGCGGGGGGCAATGAGCAGTTCTTC
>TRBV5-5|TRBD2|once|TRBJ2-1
CASSWGGIEQFF
TGTGCCAGCAGCTGGGGGGGAATTGAGCAGTTCTTC